These 29 T cell receptor beta chains share one sample of origin, sequenced in a study of graft-versus-host responses after intestinal transplantation. Processing was applied to graft tissue in order to liberate intraepithelial and lamina propria lymphocytes. Only in-frame clones appear in the TCRdb table, and some are missing; sequencing was by immunoSEQ multiplex PCR. The table shows about 23,000 clones, with around 80% occurring only once. The specimen was ileum tissue, collected 12 days after intestinal transplant. The receptors come from a human patient who received an intestinal transplant, so some T cells may come from the graft donor.

On this clone: This specimen includes other DNA sequences encoding the same CDR3. The rearrangement uses TRBV28 and TRBJ2-7; no clear D gene. Deletions cut 1 base from V and 3 bases from J, with 10 bases between. Germline V lookup: CDR1 MDHEN, CDR2 SYDVKM. CDR3 length: 14 amino acids. This CDR3 is CASSLLASGYEQYF. The CDR3 nucleotides are TGTGCCAGCAGTTTATTAGCTAGTGGCTACGAGCAGTACTTC. Drawing the rest from reference TRBV28 and TRBJ2-7, the complete variable domain is DVKVTQSSRYLVKRTGEKVFLECVQDMDHENMFWYRQDPGLGLRLIYFSYDVKMKEKGDIPEGYSVSREKKERFSLILESASTNQTSMYLCASSLLASGYEQYFGPGTRLTVT.

The chain links TRBV7-9 to TRBJ1-1; the D is unclear. The CDR3 is 12 amino acids. Germline V gives CDR1 SEHNR, CDR2 FQNEAQ (reference sequence). V lost 5 bases and J lost 11, with 15 bases in between. CDR3 loop: CASSPREGLAFF. The CDR3 DNA is TGTGCCAGCAGCCCCCGCGAGGGATTGGCTTTCTTT. The full variable domain, its missing parts supplied by reference TRBV7-9 and TRBJ1-1, is DTGVSQNPRHKITKRGQNVTFRCDPISEHNRLYWYRQTLGQGPEFLTYFQNEAQLEKSRLLSDRFSAERPKGSFSTLEIQRTEQGDSAMYLCASSPREGLAFFGQGTRLTVV.

This clone was detected only a few times. This sequence joins TRBV11-2 and TRBJ2-1, with 8 bases fitting TRBD2. The germline CDR1 and CDR2 sequences are SGHAT and FQNNGV. The CDR3 consists of 12 residues. The ends lost 7 bases at V and 7 bases at J; junction bases unmatched: 3. The CDR3 nucleotides are TGTGCCAGCACCCGGGGGGGGAATGAGCAGTTCTTC. The encoded protein is CASTRGGNEQFF.

The chain joins TRBV7-9 to TRBJ2-3; 13 bases match TRBD2. Trimming removed 5 bases from V and 5 bases from J; junction bases left unmatched: 1. The CDR3 spans 14 residues. Germline loops: CDR1 SEHNR, CDR2 FQNEAQ (reference sequence). CDR3 sequence: CASSTSGRGDTQYF. The DNA of the CDR3 is TGTGCCAGCAGCACTAGCGGGAGGGGAGATACGCAGTATTTT.

The V gene is TRBV11-2, the J gene TRBJ1-5; tentatively, D is TRBD1 (6 bases). The V end was cut by 5 bases, the J end by 4 bases, with 15 bases between. Germline V CDR1 and CDR2: SGHAT, FQNNGV. The CDR3 totals 15 residues. CDR3 sequence: CASSPGTLGNQPQHF. CDR3 coding DNA: TGTGCCAGCAGCCCGGGGACATTGGGGAATCAGCCCCAGCATTTT.

The genes are TRBV7-9 and TRBJ1-2; D call uncertain. Germline V gene lookup returns CDR1 SEHNR and CDR2 FQNEAQ (reference sequence). Deletions cut 2 bases from V and 7 bases from J, with 14 bases between. This CDR3 has 14 amino acids. The chain's CDR3 is CASSLPHPRGGYTF. The CDR3 DNA reads as TGTGCCAGCAGCTTACCCCACCCTCGAGGTGGCTACACCTTC.

This clone was seen a handful of times. CDR3 DNA sequence: TGTGCCAGCAGCTCCCGCCAGGACTCTGGAAACACCATATATTTT. Translating it yields CASSSRQDSGNTIYF. The V gene is TRBV11-1, the J gene TRBJ1-3; the D is unclear. CDR3 length: 15 amino acids. The V gene lost 4 bases and the J gene lost 0 bases, with 10 bases spanning the gap. The V gene's germline CDR1 is SGHAT and CDR2 FQDESV (reference sequence).

This chain joins TRBV28 and TRBJ2-1; 11 nucleotides align to TRBD2. Germline-derived CDR1 and CDR2 are MDHEN and SYDVKM. V lost 5 bases to trimming and J lost 10 bases; unmatched junction nucleotides: 13. The CDR3 contains 16 residues. CDR3 nucleotides: TGTGCCAGCAGTAGCCCGTATAGCGGGAGGGCACCGGAGCAGTTCTTC. It translates to CASSSPYSGRAPEQFF.

This clone was seen a handful of times. Within the sample, other DNA sequences also encode this same CDR3. The rearrangement links TRBV7-2 to TRBJ1-1, with D possibly TRBD1 on 6 matching bases. The CDR3 is 12 amino acids. Germline CDR1 and CDR2: SGHTA and FQGNSA. V was clipped by 5 bases and J by 11 bases, with 15 bases between them. CDR3 amino acids: CASSPIQGTAFF. The CDR3 DNA sequence: TGTGCCAGCAGCCCTATACAGGGTACGGCTTTCTTT.

The rearrangement links TRBV5-4 to TRBJ1-2, with 9 bases aligning to TRBD1. Trimming at V came to 3 bases and at J to 5 bases, leaving 2 bases not matched to a gene. CDR1 SGHNT and CDR2 YYREEE come from the germline V gene (reference sequence). The CDR3 extends over 13 amino acids. The CDR3 nucleotides read TGTGCCAGCAGCTGGGACAGGGCGTATGGCTACACCTTC. Its protein product is CASSWDRAYGYTF.

The V and J genes are TRBV10-3 and TRBJ2-6; tentatively, D is TRBD2 (5 bases). CDR1 and CDR2 from the germline V gene are ENHRY and SYGVKD. The CDR3 spans 15 residues. V lost 10 bases, J lost 0 bases, and 13 bases lay in between. The CDR3 spells CATGEIVSGANVLTF. The CDR3 DNA reads as TGTGCCACCGGGGAGATTGTCTCTGGGGCCAACGTCCTGACTTTC.

This clone was picked up one time. The rearrangement joins TRBV5-1 to TRBJ1-6, with a possible D match to TRBD1 (5 bases). V lost 4 bases and J lost 8, with 16 bases in between. This CDR3 spans 15 amino acids. The germline gives CDR1 SGHRS, CDR2 YFSETQ. The CDR3 nucleotides read TGCGCCAGCAGCCCCGGCTGGGGGAGGGATTCACCCCTCCACTTT. Translating gives CASSPGWGRDSPLHF.

This clone came up a few times. The chain couples TRBV18 to TRBJ2-1; D possibly corresponds to TRBD2 (7 bases). The CDR3 loop spans 16 amino acids. V dropped 3 bases and J dropped 5 bases, with 17 bases sitting between them. The germline V gene has CDR1 KGHSH and CDR2 LQKENI. The CDR3 DNA sequence: TGTGCCAGCTCACCGAGGGGGAGGGGCGGCAACAATGAGCAGTTCTTC. Translating it yields CASSPRGRGGNNEQFF.

The J gene is TRBJ1-1, the V gene TRBV19; the match to TRBD1 covers 9 bases. The ends lost 4 bases at V and 0 bases at J; junction bases unmatched: 6. The CDR3 length is 16 residues. Germline values: CDR1 LNHDA, CDR2 SQIVND (reference sequence). DNA for the CDR3: TGTGCCAGTAGTACCCCGGGACAGGGAATGAACACTGAAGCTTTCTTT. Its protein is CASSTPGQGMNTEAFF.

The DNA of the CDR3 is TGTGCCAGCACCGTGTACCGACAGGGTCATGGCTACACCTTC. Its translation: CASTVYRQGHGYTF. The chain employs TRBV7-2 and TRBJ1-2; TRBD1 matches 7 bases. The CDR3 contains 14 residues. V lost 7 bases, J lost 6 bases, and 11 bases stayed unmatched. Per germline, CDR1 SGHTA and CDR2 FQGNSA.

This chain links TRBV5-6 with TRBJ1-2; TRBD1 matches at 10 bases. This CDR3 is built from 14 residues. From germline, CDR1 is SGHDT and CDR2 YYEEEE. V lost 4 bases to trimming and J lost 3 bases; unmatched junction nucleotides: 3. The CDR3 DNA reads TGTGCCAGCAGCCCAGGACAGGGGGACTATGGCTACACCTTC. Protein sequence: CASSPGQGDYGYTF.

V usage is TRBV5-5 and J usage is TRBJ2-1, with 10 nucleotides matching TRBD1. The length of the CDR3 is 16 residues. Germline V gives CDR1 SGHKS, CDR2 YYEKEE (reference sequence). Trimming removed 4 bases from V and 2 bases from J; junction bases left unmatched: 6. The CDR3 loop is CASSPTGTGAYNEQFF. CDR3 DNA: TGTGCCAGCAGCCCGACCGGGACAGGGGCCTACAATGAGCAGTTCTTC.

This sequence joins TRBV14 and TRBJ1-2, with a tentative D call TRBD1 (5 bases). The CDR3 runs to 14 residues. Germline CDR1 reads SGHDN; CDR2 reads FVKESK. Trimming cost V 4 bases and J 8 bases, with 17 bases left between them. The DNA for the CDR3 is TGTGCCAGCAGCCTGATAGACCAGGGCCCCGGCTACACCTTC. This gives the protein CASSLIDQGPGYTF.

J is TRBJ1-6 and V is TRBV4-1; D might be TRBD1 (6 bases). The CDR3 length is 15 residues. Germline CDR1 reads MGHRA; CDR2 reads YSYEKL. V was clipped by 3 bases and J by 7 bases, with 13 bases between them. CDR3 sequence (DNA): TGCGCCAGCAGCCACATCGACAGGCTCAATTCACCCCTCCACTTT. It specifies CASSHIDRLNSPLHF.

The chain has TRBV6-5 and TRBJ2-5; weak D call: TRBD1 (8 bases). The CDR3 is made up of 15 amino acids. CDR1 is MNHEY, CDR2 SVGAGI, per germline. V was cut by 8 bases and J by 5 bases, with 21 bases left in between. Written as DNA, the CDR3 is TGTGCCAGCGGACAACAGGGGGGGGGCGGGGAGACCCAGTACTTC. It codes for CASGQQGGGGETQYF.

DNA of the CDR3: TGTGCCAGCAGCGTAGAGAGGGGGTTGGCGAATGAAAAACTGTTTTTT. Protein product: CASSVERGLANEKLFF. The rearrangement uses TRBV9 and TRBJ1-4; maybe TRBD1 (6 bases). Between the trimmed V and J ends, which lost 0 bases and 5 bases, there was a span of 14 bases. In germline, CDR1 is SGDLS, CDR2 YYNGEE. The CDR3 runs to 16 residues.

The V call is TRBV27, the J call TRBJ2-1; 11 bases agree with TRBD1. Germline V gives CDR1 MNHEY, CDR2 SMNVEV (reference sequence). CDR3 size: 15 residues. Trimming removed 3 bases from V and 4 bases from J; junction bases left unmatched: 2. CDR3 loop: CASSLGTGGYNEQFF. The CDR3 DNA follows: TGTGCCAGCAGTTTGGGGACAGGGGGGTACAATGAGCAGTTCTTC.

The chain has TRBV7-3 and TRBJ1-2, with D unresolved. CDR1 SGHTA and CDR2 FQGTGA come from the germline V gene. V was cut by 4 bases and J by 4 bases, with 13 bases left in between. CDR3 length: 14 amino acids. CDR3 sequence: CASSSHTGTYGYTF. As DNA, the CDR3 is TGTGCCAGCAGCTCCCACACGGGTACCTATGGCTACACCTTC.

The chain uses TRBV14 and TRBJ2-7; maybe TRBD2 (5 bases). This CDR3 is built from 14 residues. CDR1 SGHDN and CDR2 FVKESK come from the germline V gene. V lost 1 base, J lost 0 bases, and 7 bases lay in between. This chain's CDR3 is CASSQGAGSYEQYF. The CDR3 nucleotides read TGTGCCAGCAGCCAAGGCGCGGGCTCCTACGAGCAGTACTTC.

The J gene is TRBJ2-7, the V gene TRBV4-3; tentative D call: TRBD2 (6 bases). Looked up from germline, CDR1 is LGHNA and CDR2 is YSLEER. The germline V and J ends were trimmed by 3 bases and 4 bases, with 13 bases remaining between them. CDR3 length equals 14 residues. The CDR3, as DNA: TGCGCCAGCAGCCAGAGGTTCGGGGGATACGAGCAGTACTTC. It yields the protein CASSQRFGGYEQYF.

The chain has TRBV6-6 and TRBJ1-1; the D is unclear. This CDR3 region has 11 residues. Germline loops: CDR1 MNHNY, CDR2 SVGAGI (reference sequence). The V end lost 7 bases, the J end lost 6 bases, and 9 bases lay between the germline ends. The CDR3 reads CASTLEAEAFF. The CDR3 DNA reads TGTGCCAGCACCTTAGAGGCTGAAGCTTTCTTT.

V and J are TRBV2 and TRBJ2-7, with D maybe TRBD2 (5 bases). Germline V gene lookup returns CDR1 SNHLY and CDR2 FYNNEI. This CDR3 is 13 amino acids long. V was pared by 3 bases and J by 1 base, with 7 bases between. CDR3 amino acids: CASSDGLSYEQYF. The CDR3 DNA reads as TGTGCCAGCAGTGATGGACTTTCCTACGAGCAGTACTTC.

The chain employs TRBV4-2 and TRBJ1-1; D not resolved. Deletions cut 4 bases from V and 4 bases from J, with 10 bases between. In germline, CDR1 is LGHNA, CDR2 YNFKEQ. The CDR3 loop spans 13 amino acids. The CDR3 loop reads CASSPRPSTEAFF. Here the CDR3 DNA reads TGTGCCAGCAGCCCTAGACCATCCACTGAAGCTTTCTTT.

V gene TRBV27 combines with J gene TRBJ2-1; 8 bases map to TRBD1. The germline V gene has CDR1 MNHEY and CDR2 SMNVEV (reference sequence). The CDR3 totals 15 residues. J was trimmed by 1 base and V by 4 bases; bases with no gene match: 3. This CDR3 is CASSSGTGSYNEQFF. CDR3 in DNA: TGTGCCAGCAGTTCAGGGACAGGTTCCTACAATGAGCAGTTCTTC.